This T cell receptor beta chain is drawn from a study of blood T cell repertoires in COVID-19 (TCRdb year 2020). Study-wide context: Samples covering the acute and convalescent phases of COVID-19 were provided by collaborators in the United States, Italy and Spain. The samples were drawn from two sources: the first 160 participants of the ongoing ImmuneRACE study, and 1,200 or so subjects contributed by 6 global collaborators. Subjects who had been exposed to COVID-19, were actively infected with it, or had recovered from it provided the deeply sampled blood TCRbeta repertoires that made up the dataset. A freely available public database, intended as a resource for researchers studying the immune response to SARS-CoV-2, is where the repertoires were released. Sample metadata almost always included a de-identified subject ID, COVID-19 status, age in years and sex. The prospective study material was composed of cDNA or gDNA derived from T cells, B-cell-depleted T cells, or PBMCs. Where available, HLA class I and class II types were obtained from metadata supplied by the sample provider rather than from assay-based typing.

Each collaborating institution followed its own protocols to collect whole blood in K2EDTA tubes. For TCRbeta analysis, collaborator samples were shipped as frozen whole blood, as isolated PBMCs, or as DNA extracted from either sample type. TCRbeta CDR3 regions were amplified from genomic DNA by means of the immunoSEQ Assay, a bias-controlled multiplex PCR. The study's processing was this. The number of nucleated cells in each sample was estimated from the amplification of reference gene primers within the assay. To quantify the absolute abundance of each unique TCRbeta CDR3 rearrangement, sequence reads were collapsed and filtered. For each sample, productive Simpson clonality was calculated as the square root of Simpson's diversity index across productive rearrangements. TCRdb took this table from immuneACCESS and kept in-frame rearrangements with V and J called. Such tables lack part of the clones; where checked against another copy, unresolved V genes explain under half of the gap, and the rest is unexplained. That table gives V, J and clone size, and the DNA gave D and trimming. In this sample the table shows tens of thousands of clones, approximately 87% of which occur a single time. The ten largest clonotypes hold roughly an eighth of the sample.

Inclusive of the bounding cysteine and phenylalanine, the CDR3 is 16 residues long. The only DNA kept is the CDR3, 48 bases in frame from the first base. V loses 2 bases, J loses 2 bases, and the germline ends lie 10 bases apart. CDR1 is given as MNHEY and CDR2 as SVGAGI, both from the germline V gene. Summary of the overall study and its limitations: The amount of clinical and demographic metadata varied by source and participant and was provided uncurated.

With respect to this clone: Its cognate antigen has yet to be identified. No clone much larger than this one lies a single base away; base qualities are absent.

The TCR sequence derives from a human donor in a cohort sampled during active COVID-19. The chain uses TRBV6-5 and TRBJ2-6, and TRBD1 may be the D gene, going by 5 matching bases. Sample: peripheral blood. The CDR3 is CASSYDSLPGANVLTF. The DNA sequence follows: TGTGCCAGCAGTTACGACAGTTTGCCTGGGGCCAACGTCCTGACTTTC.